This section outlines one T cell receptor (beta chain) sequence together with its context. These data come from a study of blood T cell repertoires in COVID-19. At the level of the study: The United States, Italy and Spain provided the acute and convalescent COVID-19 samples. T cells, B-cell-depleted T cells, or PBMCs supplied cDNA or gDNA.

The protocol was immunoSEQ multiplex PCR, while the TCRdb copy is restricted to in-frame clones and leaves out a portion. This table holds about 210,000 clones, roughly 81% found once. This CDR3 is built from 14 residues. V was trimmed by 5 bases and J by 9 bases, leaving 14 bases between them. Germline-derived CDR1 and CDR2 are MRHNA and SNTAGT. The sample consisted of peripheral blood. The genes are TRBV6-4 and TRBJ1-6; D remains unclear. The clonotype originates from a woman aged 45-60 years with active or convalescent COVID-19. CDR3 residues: CASSSRSRGSPLHF. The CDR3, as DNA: TGTGCCAGCAGTTCGAGGAGCCGGGGTTCACCCCTCCACTTT.